Shown below are 15 T cell receptor beta chains from a single sample sequenced in a study of blood T cell repertoires in COVID-19. Only in-frame clones appear in the TCRdb table, and some are missing; sequencing was by immunoSEQ multiplex PCR. The sample shows some 96,000 clones, 90% of them seen only once. Sequenced: peripheral blood. The receptors originated from a man between 60 and 70 years old with acute or convalescent COVID-19.

This chain uses TRBV7-2 with TRBJ1-1, with a possible D match to TRBD1 (6 bases). This CDR3 has 14 amino acids. V lost 7 bases and J lost 5, with 17 bases in between. Germline lookup yields CDR1 SGHTA and CDR2 FQGNSA. The CDR3 protein is CASIPGGPPTEAFF. The CDR3 region has the DNA TGTGCCAGCATACCGGGGGGCCCCCCAACTGAAGCTTTCTTT.

The chain employs TRBV3-1 (or the pseudogene TRBV3-2) and TRBJ2-7; D uncertain. This CDR3 is 13 amino acids long. Per the germline V gene, CDR1 is LGHDT and CDR2 is YNNKEL (reference sequence). V was trimmed by 2 bases and J by 6 bases, leaving 11 bases between them. The chain's CDR3 is CASSQLPSSEQYV. The CDR3 bases are TGTGCCAGCAGCCAACTTCCTTCTTCCGAGCAGTACGTC.

The chain joins TRBV19 to TRBJ1-2; D ambiguous. The CDR3 runs 16 residues. V lost 4 bases and J lost 4, with 19 bases in between. Germline CDR1 and CDR2: LNHDA and SQIVND (reference sequence). CDR3 sequence: CASSTLRTGNFYGYTF. In DNA, the CDR3 is TGTGCCAGTAGTACCCTTCGGACTGGGAACTTCTATGGCTACACCTTC.

The rearrangement links TRBV7-2 to TRBJ1-1; D is uncertain. The CDR3 consists of 14 residues. V was pared by 5 bases and J by 5 bases, with 15 bases between. Per the germline V gene, CDR1 is SGHTA and CDR2 is FQGNSA. The CDR3 DNA is TGTGCCAGCAGCCTTAATTCTGGAGGGACTGAAGCTTTCTTT. Protein sequence: CASSLNSGGTEAFF.

The rearrangement joins TRBV18 to TRBJ1-3; perhaps TRBD1 as D (5 bases). Trimming removed 6 bases from V and 3 bases from J, with 12 bases in between. Germline values: CDR1 KGHSH, CDR2 LQKENI. This CDR3 region has 14 residues. CDR3 amino acids: CASSGGFGGNTIYF. In DNA, the CDR3 is TGTGCCAGCTCCGGGGGATTCGGTGGAAACACCATATATTTT. The full variable domain, with the rest looked up from reference TRBV18 and TRBJ1-3, is NAGVMQNPRHLVRRRGQEARLRCSPMKGHSHVYWYRQLPEEGLKFMVYLQKENIIDESGMPKERFSAEFPKEGPSILRIQQVVRGDSAAYFCASSGGFGGNTIYFGEGSWLTVV.

This clone was counted a single time. The chain links TRBV5-1 to TRBJ2-7, with a possible D match to TRBD1 (5 bases). The CDR3 has 13 residues. Germline V gives CDR1 SGHRS, CDR2 YFSETQ. Between the trimmed V and J ends, which lost 2 bases and 5 bases, there was a span of 11 bases. The CDR3 region is CASSFEGADEQYF. CDR3 nucleotides: TGCGCCAGCAGCTTCGAAGGGGCCGACGAGCAGTACTTC. The whole variable domain, filled in from reference TRBV5-1 and TRBJ2-7, reads KAGVTQTPRYLIKTRGQQVTLSCSPISGHRSVSWYQQTPGQGLQFLFEYFSETQRNKGNFPGRFSGRQFSNSRSEMNVSTLELGDSALYLCASSFEGADEQYFGPGTRLTVT.

The chain couples TRBV6-5 to TRBJ1-1; D might be TRBD1 (6 bases). V lost 5 bases and J 3 bases, leaving 13 bases between the germline ends. This CDR3 region has 14 residues. The V gene's germline CDR1 is MNHEY and CDR2 SVGAGI. The CDR3 nucleotides are TGTGCCAGCAGTATATTGACAGGAGACACTGAAGCTTTCTTT. Protein sequence: CASSILTGDTEAFF.

The chain uses TRBV6-5 and TRBJ1-2, with a tentative D call TRBD1 (5 bases). The CDR3 is 15 amino acids. Trimming left V 2 bases short and J 6 bases short, with 16 bases between. CDR1 and CDR2 (germline): MNHEY, SVGAGI. CDR3 DNA: TGTGCCAGCAGTTACGCAGGGAGGCGGCCGAATGGCTACACCTTC. Translated: CASSYAGRRPNGYTF.

The chain joins TRBV6-2 or TRBV6-3 to TRBJ2-3; the D gene is possibly TRBD1 (5 bases). The V end was cut by 5 bases, the J end by 2 bases, with 14 bases between. The CDR3 extends over 15 amino acids. In germline, CDR1 is MNHEY, CDR2 SVGEGT. In nucleotides, the CDR3 is TGTGCCAGCAGTCGACAGCACCTCAACACAGATACGCAGTATTTT. This translates into CASSRQHLNTDTQYF.

This rearrangement joins TRBV11-2 to TRBJ1-2; possible D gene TRBD1, 6 bases. The CDR3 contains 15 residues. Trimming took 0 bases from V and 4 from J, leaving 12 bases between them. Looked up from germline, CDR1 is SGHAT and CDR2 is FQNNGV. The CDR3 here is CASSLEQGRAYGYTF. The CDR3 DNA sequence: TGTGCCAGCAGCTTAGAACAGGGAAGAGCCTATGGCTACACCTTC.

Here the CDR3 reads CASSPGGPGGQPQHF. Written as DNA, the CDR3 is TGTGCCAGCAGTCCGGGGGGACCCGGGGGGCAGCCCCAGCATTTT. V and J are TRBV2 and TRBJ1-5; D is perhaps TRBD1 (5 bases). The V and J ends lost 5 bases and 7 bases respectively, with 18 bases between them. Germline V gene sequence: CDR1 SNHLY, CDR2 FYNNEI. This CDR3 region has 15 residues. Full variable domain (remainder filled in from reference TRBV2 and TRBJ1-5): EPEVTQTPSHQVTQMGQEVILRCVPISNHLYFYWYRQILGQKVEFLVSFYNNEISEKSEIFDDQFSVERPDGSNFTLKIRSTKLEDSAMYFCASSPGGPGGQPQHFGDGTRLSIL.

The J gene is TRBJ1-3, the V gene TRBV2; D perhaps matches TRBD1 (5 bases). The CDR3 has 15 residues. Per germline, CDR1 SNHLY and CDR2 FYNNEI. V shed 6 bases and J shed 0 bases, with 12 bases lying between them. The CDR3 reads CASSMTDRSGNTIYF. CDR3 bases: TGTGCCAGCAGCATGACAGACCGCTCTGGAAACACCATATATTTT.

This rearrangement joins TRBV25-1 to TRBJ1-2; no firm D call. Germline-derived CDR1 and CDR2 are MGHDK and SYGVNS. Trimming pared 3 bases from V and 8 bases from J, leaving 19 bases between. The CDR3 is 15 residues long. The CDR3: CASSDTSSHSSGYTF. CDR3 DNA sequence: TGTGCCAGCAGTGACACGTCCTCCCACTCCTCCGGCTACACCTTC.

This clone was detected only once. CDR3 loop: CASSYDWSDTEAFF. The CDR3 DNA reads as TGTGCCAGTAGCTACGACTGGTCGGACACTGAAGCTTTCTTT. J is TRBJ1-1 and V is TRBV19; D is undetermined. The CDR3 is made up of 14 amino acids. Trimming took 6 bases from V and 3 from J, leaving 14 bases between them. Germline values: CDR1 LNHDA, CDR2 SQIVND (reference sequence). Together with reference TRBV19 and TRBJ1-1, the CDR3 gives the full variable domain: DGGITQSPKYLFRKEGQNVTLSCEQNLNHDAMYWYRQDPGQGLRLIYYSQIVNDFQKGDIAEGYSVSREKKESFPLTVTSAQKNPTAFYLCASSYDWSDTEAFFGQGTRLTVV.

The chain has TRBV15 and TRBJ2-2; TRBD2 agrees at 10 bases. CDR3 size: 15 residues. CDR1 and CDR2 from the germline V gene are LNHNV and YYDKDF (reference sequence). Germline trimming cut 0 bases from V and 6 bases from J; bases unmatched to any gene: 1. The CDR3 sequence is CATSREAGGPGELFF. In DNA form, the CDR3 reads TGTGCCACCAGCAGAGAAGCGGGGGGGCCCGGGGAGCTGTTTTTT.